The clone carrying this T cell receptor beta chain has more than one count but fewer than ten. A TCRbeta library incorporating unique molecular identifiers was prepared. In TCRdb, the PCR reads were re-called with MiXCR into one record per CDR3 protein. The table has 490,000 or so distinct CDR3 sequences, about an eighth seen once. The CDR3 runs 18 residues. Germline V CDR1 and CDR2: SGHAT, FQDESV (reference sequence). V gave up 5 bases and J gave up 4 bases, with 26 bases separating them. The data stem from a study of T-cell reconstitution after alpha-beta-depleted transplantation in children. This sequence was found in a human donor who donated a stem cell graft to a child with combined immunodeficiency. V is TRBV11-1 and J is TRBJ1-1; tentative D call: TRBD1 (5 bases). The input for sequencing was PBMCs from the stem cell graft donor, taken from the stem cell graft. The CDR3 DNA follows: TGTGCCAGCAGCCCCCAACTTCGAGGGTGGGCCGGGGGCACTGAAGCTTTCTTT. Amino acids: CASSPQLRGWAGGTEAFF.